Shown below are 31 T cell receptor beta chains from a single sample sequenced in a study of T cell responses to AZD1222 COVID-19 vaccine. Using immunoSEQ multiplex PCR, the repertoire was profiled, and TCRdb retains in-frame clones only, with some absent. The table includes 140,000 to 150,000 clones, about 90% detected once. The material was peripheral blood, obtained 28 days after the second dose of the MenACWY control vaccine. The receptors stem from an adult who received the MenACWY meningococcal vaccine as a control.

This chain uses TRBV5-1 with TRBJ1-4, with 10 positions matching TRBD1. The V and J ends lost 4 bases and 3 bases, in that order; junction bases with no gene match: 9. This CDR3 has 17 residues. The germline V gene encodes CDR1 SGHRS and CDR2 YFSETQ. The CDR3 reads CASSAGTGAGANEKLFF. For the CDR3, the DNA is TGCGCCAGCAGCGCCGGGACAGGGGCCGGGGCTAATGAAAAACTGTTTTTT.

The J gene is TRBJ1-2, the V gene TRBV6-5; D is unresolved. This CDR3 has 14 amino acids. The V gene lost 0 bases and the J gene lost 4 bases, with 9 bases spanning the gap. In germline, CDR1 is MNHEY, CDR2 SVGAGI. The CDR3 region is CASSYSPGGYGYTF. CDR3 coding DNA: TGTGCCAGCAGTTACTCGCCAGGCGGCTATGGCTACACCTTC.

CDR3 in DNA: TGTGCCAGCAGTGAAAAACAGGGGTGGGGCAATCAGCCCCAGCATTTT. This codes for CASSEKQGWGNQPQHF. V and J are TRBV6-1 and TRBJ1-5; 7 bases are shared with TRBD1. CDR1 MNHNS and CDR2 SASEGT come from the germline V gene. With V trimmed by 2 bases and J by 2 bases, 6 bases remained unmatched. CDR3 size: 16 residues.

The CDR3 DNA sequence: TGTGCCTGGAGTGGGGGGACAGTTACCTACGAGCAGTACTTC. Its translation: CAWSGGTVTYEQYF. The chain combines TRBV30 with TRBJ2-7; 7 bases are shared with TRBD1. The CDR3 extends over 14 amino acids. Germline CDR1 GTSNPN, CDR2 SVGIG (reference sequence). The V and J ends lost 1 base and 2 bases, in that order; junction bases with no gene match: 5.

The chain uses TRBV6-1 and TRBJ2-3; D ambiguous. The V gene lost 2 bases and the J gene lost 2 bases, with 11 bases spanning the gap. Germline V gives CDR1 MNHNS, CDR2 SASEGT. There are 15 residues in the CDR3. This CDR3 is CASSESLDLTDTQYF. The CDR3 DNA follows: TGTGCCAGCAGTGAAAGCCTGGACCTCACAGATACGCAGTATTTT.

This clone occurred once. The chain combines TRBV28 with TRBJ2-3, with a possible D match to TRBD2 (5 bases). CDR3 length equals 16 residues. The V end lost 3 bases, the J end lost 1 base, and 14 bases lay between the germline ends. Germline CDR1 reads MDHEN; CDR2 reads SYDVKM. CDR3 sequence: CASSLSTGSGTDTQYF. The CDR3 nucleotides are TGTGCCAGCAGTTTGTCTACGGGGTCAGGCACAGATACGCAGTATTTT.

The chain recombines TRBV5-4 with TRBJ2-2; D not resolved. Per germline, CDR1 SGHNT and CDR2 YYREEE (reference sequence). V lost 0 bases to trimming and J lost 2 bases, with 5 bases between them. This CDR3 is built from 14 residues. Here the CDR3 reads CASSLVGNTGELFF. DNA of the CDR3: TGTGCCAGCAGCTTGGTGGGAAACACCGGGGAGCTGTTTTTT.

The rearrangement joins TRBV7-9 to TRBJ1-2, with 7 bases lining up with TRBD1. After removal of 1 base from V and 6 bases from J, the junction contained 2 bases not matched to a gene. The germline V gene has CDR1 SEHNR and CDR2 FQNEAQ (reference sequence). This CDR3 has 13 residues. The CDR3 loop is CASSLVGTDGYTF. In nucleotides, the CDR3 is TGTGCCAGCAGCTTAGTTGGGACAGATGGCTACACCTTC. Full variable domain (outside the CDR3, taken from reference TRBV7-9 and TRBJ1-2): DTGVSQNPRHKITKRGQNVTFRCDPISEHNRLYWYRQTLGQGPEFLTYFQNEAQLEKSRLLSDRFSAERPKGSFSTLEIQRTEQGDSAMYLCASSLVGTDGYTFGSGTRLTVV.

This clone was seen a handful of times. This sequence joins TRBV7-9 and TRBJ1-5, with TRBD1 as a possible D gene (5 bases). The CDR3 covers 16 residues. V lost 2 bases and J lost 4, with 15 bases in between. Germline V gives CDR1 SEHNR, CDR2 FQNEAQ (reference sequence). The CDR3 DNA is TGTGCCAGCAGCTTAACTGCGGCAGGGTTAAATCAGCCCCAGCATTTT. The encoded protein is CASSLTAAGLNQPQHF.

This chain uses TRBV11-2 with TRBJ2-7, with 7 bases matching TRBD2. V was pared by 4 bases and J by 0 bases, with 3 bases of the junction left unmatched. The V gene's germline CDR1 is SGHAT and CDR2 FQNNGV. The CDR3 covers 14 residues. CDR3 sequence reads: CASSSRGVSYEQYF. The CDR3 DNA follows: TGTGCCAGCAGCTCCCGGGGGGTCTCCTACGAGCAGTACTTC.

The rearrangement uses TRBV12-3 or TRBV12-4 and TRBJ1-3, with 7 bases lining up with TRBD1. The V and J ends lost 6 bases and 5 bases, in that order; junction bases with no gene match: 4. The CDR3 covers 13 residues. CDR3: CASSPGQRNTIYF. The CDR3 nucleotides are TGTGCCAGCAGCCCGGGACAGAGAAACACCATATATTTT.

This chain connects TRBV19 to TRBJ2-1, with 9 positions matching TRBD2. Unmatched junction bases numbered 11, after V lost 5 bases and J lost 6 bases. The length of the CDR3 is 16 residues. Germline CDR1 LNHDA, CDR2 SQIVND (reference sequence). The CDR3 loop is CASSVFSGSGLNEQFF. In DNA form, the CDR3 reads TGTGCCAGTAGTGTTTTTAGCGGGAGCGGGCTCAATGAGCAGTTCTTC.

The chain couples TRBV6-2 or TRBV6-3 to TRBJ2-7, with 9 bases fitting TRBD1. CDR1 MNHEY and CDR2 SVGEGT come from the germline V gene. V was pared by 2 bases and J by 7 bases, with 6 bases of the junction left unmatched. This CDR3 is 14 amino acids long. CDR3 sequence reads: CASSYVQGAGEQYF. The CDR3 bases are TGTGCCAGCAGTTACGTACAGGGGGCCGGAGAGCAGTACTTC.

The chain combines TRBV9 with TRBJ1-1; unclear D gene. Germline CDR1 and CDR2: SGDLS and YYNGEE. The CDR3 extends over 15 amino acids. V was cut by 0 bases and J by 0 bases, with 9 bases left in between. The chain's CDR3 is CASSVGVRMNTEAFF. The CDR3 DNA sequence: TGTGCCAGCAGCGTAGGGGTCAGGATGAACACTGAAGCTTTCTTT.

A remark on this clone: The junction and the germline gene differ at one end; a read error may be behind it. The genes are TRBV19 and TRBJ1-6; D not resolved. This CDR3 is built from 13 residues. Per germline, CDR1 LNHDA and CDR2 SQIVND (reference sequence). CDR3: CASSIGSNSPLHF. Written as DNA, the CDR3 is TGTGCCAGTAGTATTGGCAGTAATTCGCCCCTCCACTTT. Drawing the rest from reference TRBV19 and TRBJ1-6, the complete variable domain is DGGITQSPKYLFRKEGQNVTLSCEQNLNHDAMYWYRQDPGQGLRLIYYSQIVNDFQKGDIAEGYSVSREKKESFPLTVTSAQKNPTAFYLCASSIGSNSPLHFGNGTRLTVT.

The J gene is TRBJ1-4, the V gene TRBV27, with no clear D. The CDR3 runs to 17 residues. V shed 3 bases and J shed 8 bases, with 22 bases lying between them. Germline loops: CDR1 MNHEY, CDR2 SMNVEV (reference sequence). CDR3 protein: CASSFSYDPTANEKLFF. The CDR3 nucleotides are TGTGCCAGCAGTTTCTCCTATGACCCCACGGCCAACGAAAAACTGTTTTTT.

The chain combines TRBV5-6 with TRBJ1-3; D not certain. Trimming shortened V by 4 bases and J by 0 bases, and 8 bases separated the two germline ends. The CDR3 covers 14 residues. Germline V lookup: CDR1 SGHDT, CDR2 YYEEEE. CDR3 DNA: TGTGCCAGCAGCATCAGGAGCTCTGGAAACACCATATATTTT. It specifies CASSIRSSGNTIYF.

The CDR3 loop is CASSLERIETQYF. CDR3 nucleotide sequence: TGTGCCAGCAGCCTGGAGCGTATCGAGACCCAGTACTTC. The chain has TRBV3-1 (or the pseudogene TRBV3-2) and TRBJ2-5; D is unclear. This CDR3 is 13 amino acids long. V was shortened by 4 bases and J by 5 bases, with 11 bases between the two germline ends. CDR1 and CDR2 from the germline V gene are LGHDT and YNNKEL (reference sequence).

This clone was observed a single time. This chain joins TRBV24-1 and TRBJ2-5, with D unclear. Germline V lookup: CDR1 KGHDR, CDR2 SFDVKD. The CDR3 is 12 residues long. Trimming stripped 9 bases from V and 5 bases from J, with 12 bases between. The CDR3 region is CATRRRTETQYF. In nucleotides, the CDR3 is TGTGCCACCCGCAGGCGGACGGAGACCCAGTACTTC.

CDR3 sequence reads: CASSLVGDTEQYF. In nucleotides, the CDR3 is TGTGCCAGCAGCTTGGTGGGGGATACGGAGCAGTACTTC. The V call is TRBV11-3, the J call TRBJ2-7; D may correspond to TRBD1 or TRBD2 (5 bases each). CDR3 length: 13 residues. Germline V gene lookup returns CDR1 SGHNT and CDR2 YENEEA. V lost 3 bases and J 7 bases, leaving 13 bases between the germline ends.

The chain combines TRBV19 with TRBJ2-7, with 9 bases that match TRBD2. With V trimmed by 5 bases and J by 6 bases, 11 bases remained unmatched. Germline-derived CDR1 and CDR2 are LNHDA and SQIVND (reference sequence). The CDR3 length is 15 residues. The CDR3 reads CASSPLGLANSEQYF. CDR3 DNA sequence: TGTGCCAGTAGTCCTCTAGGACTAGCGAACTCCGAGCAGTACTTC.

V is TRBV28 and J is TRBJ2-1; no clear D gene. The V gene's germline CDR1 is MDHEN and CDR2 SYDVKM. Trimming removed 2 bases from V and 5 bases from J, with 4 bases in between. CDR3 length: 12 amino acids. CDR3 bases: TGTGCCAGCAGTTTAAACCACAATGAGCAGTTCTTC. Amino acid sequence: CASSLNHNEQFF.

The CDR3 is CASSRADRGGTGELFF. The CDR3 DNA sequence: TGTGCCAGCAGCCGCGCCGACAGGGGAGGTACCGGGGAGCTGTTTTTT. V gene TRBV28 combines with J gene TRBJ2-2; 8 bases align to TRBD1. This CDR3 region has 16 residues. CDR1 MDHEN and CDR2 SYDVKM come from the germline V gene. V dropped 6 bases and J dropped 5; count of bases not matched to a gene: 11.

The rearrangement joins TRBV3-1 (or the pseudogene TRBV3-2) to TRBJ1-2; D is perhaps TRBD1 (5 bases). Trimming removed 0 bases at V and 2 bases at J, with 13 bases between. The CDR3 loop spans 16 amino acids. Germline CDR1 reads LGHDT; CDR2 reads YNNKEL (reference sequence). This CDR3 is CASSQDRGVGNYGYTF. Here the CDR3 DNA reads TGTGCCAGCAGCCAAGATCGGGGGGTCGGGAACTATGGCTACACCTTC.

The rearrangement joins TRBV6-1 to TRBJ2-5; D unclear. CDR1 and CDR2 (germline): MNHNS, SASEGT. The CDR3 has 15 amino acids. Between the trimmed V and J ends, which lost 2 bases and 1 base, there was a span of 11 bases. CDR3 in DNA: TGTGCCAGCAGTGAAAGTGGTTTAGTCCAAGAGACCCAGTACTTC. Translating it yields CASSESGLVQETQYF.

The chain uses TRBV6-2 or TRBV6-3 and TRBJ1-5; 9 nucleotides align to TRBD1. The CDR3 is made up of 17 amino acids. Germline assignment: CDR1 MNHEY and CDR2 SVGEGT. V dropped 4 bases and J dropped 6; count of bases not matched to a gene: 13. DNA of the CDR3: TGTGCCAGCAGTTCTGCATCGGTACAGGGGGCGACTCAGCCCCAGCATTTT. This encodes CASSSASVQGATQPQHF.

V usage is TRBV5-4 and J usage is TRBJ2-3; tentative D call: TRBD1 (5 bases). The germline CDR1 and CDR2 sequences are SGHNT and YYREEE (reference sequence). Trimming removed 0 bases from V and 4 bases from J, with 12 bases in between. The CDR3 is made up of 15 amino acids. CDR3 region: CASSLGGRVSDTQYF. CDR3 nucleotide sequence: TGTGCCAGCAGCTTGGGGGGCAGGGTTTCAGATACGCAGTATTTT.

This clone was observed a single time. J is TRBJ2-3 and V is TRBV11-1, with 10 bases identical to TRBD2. This CDR3 spans 16 amino acids. The J segment lost 3 bases and the V segment lost 1 base, leaving 4 bases of the junction unmatched. Germline V gives CDR1 SGHAT, CDR2 FQDESV (reference sequence). The CDR3 DNA is TGTGCCAGCAGCTTAGGGACTAGCGGCGGGACAGATACGCAGTATTTT. Its protein is CASSLGTSGGTDTQYF.

This chain links TRBV29-1 with TRBJ2-2; D is perhaps TRBD1 (5 bases). V lost 5 bases, J lost 6 bases, and 10 bases lay in between. The length of the CDR3 is 12 residues. Germline V CDR1 and CDR2: SQVTM, ANQGSEA. The CDR3 loop reads CSVYRKAGELFF. CDR3 DNA: TGCAGCGTTTACAGGAAGGCCGGGGAGCTGTTTTTT.

This chain joins TRBV4-3 and TRBJ1-3; perhaps TRBD1 as D (6 bases). This CDR3 has 14 residues. The germline CDR1 and CDR2 sequences are LGHNA and YSLEER. The germline V and J ends were trimmed by 1 base and 2 bases, with 6 bases remaining between them. CDR3 DNA sequence: TGCGCCAGCAGCCAAGCAGGGGCTGGAAACACCATATATTTT. Amino acids: CASSQAGAGNTIYF.

The rearrangement uses TRBV19 and TRBJ2-7; D is tentatively TRBD1 or TRBD2 (5 bases each). The CDR3 extends over 15 amino acids. The V end lost 5 bases, the J end lost 5 bases, and 19 bases lay between the germline ends. Germline CDR1 LNHDA, CDR2 SQIVND (reference sequence). CDR3 sequence reads: CASSPRDVGRDEQYF. The CDR3 bases are TGTGCCAGTAGTCCTAGGGACGTCGGAAGAGACGAGCAGTACTTC.